This paragraph covers one T cell receptor (beta chain) sequence. Its antigen is still unknown. Per-nucleotide qualities are absent, and no much larger clonotype sits a single base away. The record originates from a study of radiotherapy plus CTLA-4 blockade in lung cancer (dated by TCRdb to 2016 to 2019). Turning to the overall study: Objective responses were observed in 15% to 20% of enrolled patients, and disease control was achieved in less than 35%.

Study-wide conclusions, independent of this receptor: Increased serum interferon-beta after radiation, together with early dynamic changes in blood T cell clones, were reported to be the strongest predictors of response. TCR clones derived from tumors expanded in peripheral blood after treatment with radiotherapy and ipilimumab.

V ends up 0 bases short and J 4 bases short, with an unmatched junction base count of 3. Its CDR3 holds 16 amino acids, cysteine through phenylalanine. Only CDR3 DNA remains: 48 bases, in frame from the first base. From the germline V gene, CDR1 is SGHTA and CDR2 is FQGNSA. The study tested focal radiation therapy combined with CTLA-4 blockade (ipilimumab) in patients with chemo-refractory metastatic non-small-cell lung cancer. Receptor libraries were prepared by the immunoSEQ multiplex PCR assay. As stored in TCRdb, this immuneACCESS dataset retains in-frame rearrangements with V and J assigned. A fraction of the clones does not appear; measured against another copy, unresolved V genes explain less than half of the discrepancy, and the remainder lacks a known reason. The table for this sample lists under 95,000 clones; about 79% of them were counted only once. The ten largest clones take up roughly 20% of the sample.

The sequence was obtained from a human donor with non-small cell lung cancer whose response to radiotherapy plus ipilimumab could not be evaluated. Some clones in this sample may be carry-over from other donors' samples. The chain is encoded by TRBV7-2 joined to TRBJ2-3, with 11 bases aligning to TRBD2. The specimen comprised peripheral blood, sampled from a patient treated with radiotherapy plus ipilimumab. The sequenced DNA: TGTGCCAGCAGCTTAGCGCCTAGCGGGGGGCCAGATACGCAGTATTTT. Translated, it gives CASSLAPSGGPDTQYF. Here the CDR3 is joined to the reference TRBV7-2 and TRBJ2-3 genes, and the full variable domain is: GAGVSQSPSNKVTEKGKDVELRCDPISGHTALYWYRQSLGQGLEFLIYFQGNSAPDKSGLPSDRFSAERTGGSVSTLTIQRTQQEDSAVYLCASSLAPSGGPDTQYFGPGTRLTVL.